The clone carrying this T cell receptor beta chain has a single count. The antigen is not known. Donors had no other autoimmune disease or infection in four weeks. This sample was included in a study of type 1 and type 2 diabetes patients. The study's findings and limits: Type 1 diabetes repertoires were significantly less diverse than type 2 diabetes ones.

The PCR template was genomic DNA. Amplification of the beta chain CDR3 used 30 forward and 13 reverse multiplex primers. TCRdb reprocessed the multiplex PCR reads with MiXCR, giving one entry per CDR3 protein. The sample records about 270,000 distinct CDR3 sequences, around 47% being singletons. This sequence was found in a man younger than 30 with type 2 diabetes. Sequenced: peripheral blood mononuclear cells (PBMCs).

The CDR3 spells CASSLAPGQVNTEAFF. In DNA form, the CDR3 reads TGTGCCAGCAGCTTAGCCCCGGGACAGGTGAACACTGAAGCTTTCTTT. The genes are TRBV7-2 and TRBJ1-1, with 8 bases aligning to TRBD1. CDR3 length: 16 amino acids. The germline V gene has CDR1 SGHTA and CDR2 FQGNSA. The ends lost 0 bases at V and 0 bases at J; junction bases unmatched: 3.